One T cell receptor beta chain is described in this entry. The sample is drawn from a study of blood T cell repertoires in COVID-19. Study-wide context: The United States, Italy and Spain were the sources of the acute and convalescent COVID-19 samples.

Source study methods: Counts of nucleated cells, estimated from reference gene primer amplification, were obtained. Sequencing was performed with immunoSEQ multiplex PCR; in TCRdb, only in-frame clones are kept and a portion is missing. V, J and clone size are those of that table, while D and trimming were read from the DNA. The table lists about 38,000 clones, approximately 94% of them singletons, with 3.5% to 4.5% in the top ten. Germline trimming cut 4 bases from V and 5 bases from J; bases unmatched to any gene: 5. In germline, CDR1 is SGHDN, CDR2 FVKESK. The CDR3 is 14 residues long. The chain recombines TRBV14 with TRBJ1-2; TRBD1 matches 9 bases. The sequencing sample was made of peripheral blood. This receptor was obtained from a human donor with active COVID-19. The donor label of this sample is uncertain. The CDR3 nucleotides read TGTGCCAGCAGCCCAGGACAGGGGAAATATGGCTACACCTTC. This sequence encodes CASSPGQGKYGYTF.